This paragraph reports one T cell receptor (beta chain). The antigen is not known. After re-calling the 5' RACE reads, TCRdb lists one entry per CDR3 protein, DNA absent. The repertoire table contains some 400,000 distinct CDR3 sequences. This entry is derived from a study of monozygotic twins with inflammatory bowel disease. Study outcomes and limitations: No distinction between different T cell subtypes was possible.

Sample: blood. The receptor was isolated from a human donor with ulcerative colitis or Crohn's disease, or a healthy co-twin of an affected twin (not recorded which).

CDR3 amino acids: CASSPTGTGTNTGELFF. The genes are TRBV18 and TRBJ2-2; TCRdb names TRBD1, which stays unverified in the absence of DNA. CDR3 size: 17 residues. Germline V gene lookup returns CDR1 KGHSH and CDR2 LQKENI.